The 28 T cell receptor beta chains listed next were all sequenced from one sample in a study of cytomegalovirus exposure and HLA in healthy donors. The PCR was carried out with 60 Vbeta primers and 13 Jbeta primers. The assay was immunoSEQ multiplex PCR, and TCRdb's table has in-frame clones only and misses some. The sample includes about 230,000 clones, just under 85% of them seen just once. The specimen was PBMCs. The receptors were sampled from a middle-aged woman in good health and CMV-seronegative.

V is TRBV5-8 and J is TRBJ1-4; D is uncertain. The length of the CDR3 is 16 residues. The germline V gene encodes CDR1 SGHTS and CDR2 YDEGEE. V lost 1 base to trimming and J lost 4 bases, with 14 bases between them. This CDR3 is CASSLRSRLDNEKLFF. DNA for the CDR3: TGTGCCAGCAGCTTGCGGAGCCGACTAGATAATGAAAAACTGTTTTTT.

This clone was seen more than once but under ten times. The J gene is TRBJ1-1, the V gene TRBV5-1; D possibly corresponds to TRBD1 (6 bases). Germline V gene sequence: CDR1 SGHRS, CDR2 YFSETQ. V gave up 8 bases and J gave up 5 bases, with 16 bases separating them. The CDR3 runs to 13 residues. The chain's CDR3 is CASRDKIGTEAFF. The CDR3 DNA reads as TGCGCCAGTCGGGACAAAATAGGGACTGAAGCTTTCTTT.

Written as DNA, the CDR3 is TGTGCCAGCGGGGGGACAGGGGTTGAAAAACTGTTTTTT. Translated, it gives CASGGTGVEKLFF. This rearrangement joins TRBV14 to TRBJ1-4, with TRBD1 matching over 10 bases. This CDR3 region has 13 residues. Germline trimming cut 8 bases from V and 7 bases from J; bases unmatched to any gene: 4. The germline gives CDR1 SGHDN, CDR2 FVKESK. The full variable domain, with the rest looked up from reference TRBV14 and TRBJ1-4, is EAGVTQFPSHSVIEKGQTVTLRCDPISGHDNLYWYRRVMGKEIKFLLHFVKESKQDESGMPNNRFLAERTGGTYSTLKVQPAELEDSGVYFCASGGTGVEKLFFGSGTQLSVL.

The J gene is TRBJ2-7, the V gene TRBV9; 8 bases match TRBD1. CDR1 and CDR2 from the germline V gene are SGDLS and YYNGEE. The trim removed 0 bases at V and 5 bases at J, leaving 7 bases unmatched. This CDR3 is 15 amino acids long. The DNA of the CDR3 is TGTGCCAGCAGCGTAGACGGGACAGGTTTTAACGAGCAGTACTTC. Encoded protein: CASSVDGTGFNEQYF. Full variable domain (remainder filled in from reference TRBV9 and TRBJ2-7): DSGVTQTPKHLITATGQRVTLRCSPRSGDLSVYWYQQSLDQGLQFLIQYYNGEERAKGNILERFSAQQFPDLHSELNLSSLELGDSALYFCASSVDGTGFNEQYFGPGTRLTVT.

The chain uses TRBV7-3 and TRBJ2-2; 10 bases are a match to TRBD1. Germline V lookup: CDR1 SGHTA, CDR2 FQGTGA. V was pared by 5 bases and J by 6 bases, with 3 bases of the junction left unmatched. The CDR3 is 14 residues long. CDR3 region: CASSPGQGAGELFF. CDR3 nucleotide sequence: TGTGCCAGCAGCCCCGGACAGGGGGCCGGGGAGCTGTTTTTT.

The J gene is TRBJ1-4, the V gene TRBV18; D is unclear. Trimming shortened V by 3 bases and J by 5 bases, and 4 bases separated the two germline ends. CDR3 length: 12 residues. CDR1 is KGHSH and CDR2 is LQKENI in the germline V gene. The chain's CDR3 is CASSPSNEKLFF. DNA for the CDR3: TGTGCCAGCTCACCTTCGAATGAAAAACTGTTTTTT.

The V call is TRBV5-8, the J call TRBJ2-1; no definite D call. Looked up from germline, CDR1 is SGHTS and CDR2 is YDEGEE. The V end lost 0 bases, the J end lost 6 bases, and 7 bases lay between the germline ends. This CDR3 spans 13 amino acids. The CDR3 DNA reads as TGTGCCAGCAGCTTGGTCTACGGCAATGAGCAGTTCTTC. As protein: CASSLVYGNEQFF.

V and J are TRBV5-6 and TRBJ1-2, with TRBD1 matching 7 bases. This CDR3 spans 12 amino acids. The ends lost 0 bases at V and 7 bases at J; junction bases unmatched: 0. In germline, CDR1 is SGHDT, CDR2 YYEEEE. The CDR3: CASSLGTGGYTF. The DNA for the CDR3 is TGTGCCAGCAGCTTGGGGACAGGTGGCTACACCTTC.

V is TRBV4-1 and J is TRBJ2-7, with TRBD1 matching over 8 bases. Germline CDR1 is MGHRA and CDR2 is YSYEKL. The CDR3 runs 16 residues. V shed 0 bases and J 2 bases; nucleotides not matched to a gene: 6. CDR3 coding DNA: TGCGCCAGCAGCCAAGATACAGGGGGGCTGCCCTACGAGCAGTACTTC. Protein: CASSQDTGGLPYEQYF.

This clone was detected only once. The rearrangement links TRBV28 to TRBJ2-2; D call uncertain. Germline lookup yields CDR1 MDHEN and CDR2 SYDVKM. The CDR3 sequence is 12 residues long. V was shortened by 11 bases and J by 0 bases, with 7 bases between the two germline ends. DNA of the CDR3: TGTGCCGCAGGTTCGAACACCGGGGAGCTGTTTTTT. As protein: CAAGSNTGELFF.

The chain combines TRBV6-6 with TRBJ1-1, with TRBD1 matching 11 bases. After removal of 7 bases from V and 3 bases from J, the junction contained 7 bases not matched to a gene. The germline V gene has CDR1 MNHNY and CDR2 SVGAGI (reference sequence). The CDR3 contains 15 residues. As DNA, the CDR3 is TGTGCCAGCACCTGGACAGGGGGCTTGTACACTGAAGCTTTCTTT. Translated, it gives CASTWTGGLYTEAFF.

This clone was seen only a few times. The J gene is TRBJ2-2, the V gene TRBV6-1; 8 nucleotides align to TRBD2. CDR1 and CDR2 (germline): MNHNS, SASEGT. J lost 3 bases, V lost 6 bases, and 6 bases had no gene match. This CDR3 comprises 15 residues. CDR3 nucleotide sequence: TGTGCCAGCAGGTCTAGCGGGTCCGACACCGGGGAGCTGTTTTTT. Translating gives CASRSSGSDTGELFF.

The gene calls are TRBV10-2 and TRBJ1-1, with D unresolved. The germline V gene has CDR1 WSHSY and CDR2 SAAADI. V was trimmed by 7 bases and J by 1 base, leaving 7 bases between them. This CDR3 is built from 12 residues. The CDR3 DNA reads TGCGCCAGCATGTATAAGAACACTGAAGCTTTCTTT. It codes for CASMYKNTEAFF.

The chain uses TRBV7-2 and TRBJ1-1; D is undetermined. The V end lost 5 bases, the J end lost 0 bases, and 7 bases lay between the germline ends. The CDR3 is 13 amino acids. Looked up from germline, CDR1 is SGHTA and CDR2 is FQGNSA. The CDR3 here is CASSITVNTEAFF. The CDR3 bases are TGTGCCAGCAGCATTACTGTGAACACTGAAGCTTTCTTT.

The chain recombines TRBV6-5 with TRBJ1-5, with D maybe TRBD1 (5 bases). Germline-derived CDR1 and CDR2 are MNHEY and SVGAGI. The length of the CDR3 is 13 residues. The germline V and J ends were trimmed by 2 bases and 5 bases, with 7 bases remaining between them. As DNA, the CDR3 is TGTGCCAGCAGTTACAAAGGGGATCAGCCCCAGCATTTT. Translation: CASSYKGDQPQHF.

The rearrangement links TRBV11-3 to TRBJ1-1, with 7 bases fitting TRBD1. The V segment lost 5 bases and the J segment 0 bases; nucleotides outside the gene matches: 3. Germline values: CDR1 SGHNT, CDR2 YENEEA. The CDR3 consists of 14 residues. The CDR3 spells CASSGGTVNTEAFF. CDR3 sequence (DNA): TGTGCCAGCAGCGGGGGGACAGTGAACACTGAAGCTTTCTTT. The variable domain in full, completed from reference TRBV11-3 and TRBJ1-1, reads EAGVVQSPRYKIIEKKQPVAFWCNPISGHNTLYWYLQNLGQGPELLIRYENEEAVDDSQLPKDRFSAERLKGVDSTLKIQPAELGDSAVYLCASSGGTVNTEAFFGQGTRLTVV.

Worth noting for this clone: At one boundary the junction diverges from the germline segment, which might be a read error. This chain uses TRBV2 with TRBJ1-4; D perhaps matches TRBD1 (6 bases). From germline, CDR1 is SNHLY and CDR2 FYNNEI. The CDR3 is made up of 14 amino acids. CDR3 region: CASTEQGPNEKLFF. As DNA, the CDR3 is TGTGCCAGCACTGAACAGGGCCCTAATGAAAAACTGTTTTTT. Supplemented by reference TRBV2 and TRBJ1-4, the full variable domain reads EPEVTQTPSHQVTQMGQEVILRCVPISNHLYFYWYRQILGQKVEFLVSFYNNEISEKSEIFDDQFSVERPDGSNFTLKIRSTKLEDSAMYFCASTEQGPNEKLFFGSGTQLSVL.

This chain uses TRBV7-2 with TRBJ2-7; 10 nucleotides align to TRBD1. Looked up from germline, CDR1 is SGHTA and CDR2 is FQGNSA. Trimming took 1 base from V and 4 from J; bases not matched to a gene: 4. The CDR3 extends over 15 amino acids. For the CDR3, the DNA is TGTGCCAGCAGCTTAGAGGGACAGGGGTTGTACGAGCAGTACTTC. Encoded protein: CASSLEGQGLYEQYF. Full variable domain (remainder filled in from reference TRBV7-2 and TRBJ2-7): GAGVSQSPSNKVTEKGKDVELRCDPISGHTALYWYRQSLGQGLEFLIYFQGNSAPDKSGLPSDRFSAERTGGSVSTLTIQRTQQEDSAVYLCASSLEGQGLYEQYFGPGTRLTVT.

This chain uses TRBV7-2 with TRBJ1-1; D not resolved. This CDR3 spans 15 amino acids. Germline CDR1 and CDR2: SGHTA and FQGNSA. Trimming removed 5 bases from V and 1 base from J, with 14 bases in between. This CDR3 is CASSQFRSSNTEAFF. In nucleotides, the CDR3 is TGTGCCAGCAGCCAATTCAGGTCGTCGAACACTGAAGCTTTCTTT. Using reference TRBV7-2 and TRBJ1-1 for the parts outside the CDR3, the full variable domain is GAGVSQSPSNKVTEKGKDVELRCDPISGHTALYWYRQSLGQGLEFLIYFQGNSAPDKSGLPSDRFSAERTGGSVSTLTIQRTQQEDSAVYLCASSQFRSSNTEAFFGQGTRLTVV.

The chain recombines TRBV9 with TRBJ2-5; TRBD2 matches 9 bases. The CDR3 has 15 residues. Germline V gene sequence: CDR1 SGDLS, CDR2 YYNGEE. The ends lost 2 bases at V and 4 bases at J; junction bases unmatched: 6. The CDR3 DNA reads TGTGCCAGCAGCGTTACCGGGACTAGCTTAGAGACCCAGTACTTC. Protein product: CASSVTGTSLETQYF.

The gene calls are TRBV19 and TRBJ1-6, with D possibly matching TRBD1 (5 bases). Trimming took 6 bases from V and 4 from J, leaving 10 bases between them. The germline V gene encodes CDR1 LNHDA and CDR2 SQIVND (reference sequence). The CDR3 loop spans 14 amino acids. Written as DNA, the CDR3 is TGTGCCAGTAGACCTCGACAGTATAATTCACCCCTCCACTTT. Its translation: CASRPRQYNSPLHF.

This chain uses TRBV19 with TRBJ1-6; TRBD1 is a possible D gene (5 bases). Trimming left V 5 bases short and J 5 bases short, with 13 bases between. There are 15 residues in the CDR3. Germline V gene data show CDR1 as LNHDA and CDR2 as SQIVND (reference sequence). The CDR3 bases are TGTGCCAGTAGTTCTATTCAGGGTGATAATTCACCCCTCCACTTT. Its protein product is CASSSIQGDNSPLHF.

The chain couples TRBV6-5 to TRBJ2-1; D possibly corresponds to TRBD2 (6 bases). The germline CDR1 and CDR2 sequences are MNHEY and SVGAGI. The CDR3 covers 14 residues. V lost 0 bases and J lost 7, with 10 bases in between. Here the CDR3 DNA reads TGTGCCAGCAGTTACTCGCAGGAGGGGAATGAGCAGTTCTTC. Its translation is CASSYSQEGNEQFF.

This chain connects TRBV10-3 to TRBJ1-1; 7 positions agree with TRBD1. The ends lost 7 bases at V and 4 bases at J; junction bases unmatched: 6. The CDR3 runs 13 residues. Looked up from germline, CDR1 is ENHRY and CDR2 is SYGVKD. CDR3 in amino acids: CAITPDRSTEAFF. The CDR3 DNA is TGTGCCATCACTCCGGACAGGTCCACTGAAGCTTTCTTT.

The rearrangement uses TRBV6-5 and TRBJ1-1, with D possibly matching TRBD1 (6 bases). Trimming took off 1 base at V and 6 bases at J, with 12 bases between the two ends. The CDR3 spans 14 residues. CDR1 MNHEY and CDR2 SVGAGI come from the germline V gene. The DNA of the CDR3 is TGTGCCAGCAGTTACTGGGGGCGGGGGGCTGAAGCTTTCTTT. Amino acids: CASSYWGRGAEAFF.

In this sample, this clone turned up a few times. V and J are TRBV7-9 and TRBJ1-1, with 10 nucleotides matching TRBD1. J gave up 5 bases and V 5 bases, and 8 bases lay outside the gene matches. This CDR3 region has 15 residues. Looked up from germline, CDR1 is SEHNR and CDR2 is FQNEAQ (reference sequence). The CDR3 DNA follows: TGTGCCAGCAGCCCAACCGGGACAGGGGAAACTGAAGCTTTCTTT. Its protein product is CASSPTGTGETEAFF.

The chain has TRBV29-1 and TRBJ1-3; 9 nucleotides align to TRBD1. This CDR3 has 15 amino acids. In germline, CDR1 is SQVTM, CDR2 ANQGSEA. The trim removed 4 bases at V and 3 bases at J, leaving 7 bases unmatched. This CDR3 is CSVVLPGQGGNTIYF. The CDR3 nucleotides read TGCAGCGTTGTCCTCCCGGGACAGGGTGGAAACACCATATATTTT.

The chain combines TRBV29-1 with TRBJ1-2; D is possibly TRBD1 (5 bases). Germline assignment: CDR1 SQVTM and CDR2 ANQGSEA. Trimming removed 7 bases from V and 2 bases from J, with 11 bases in between. The CDR3 sequence is 12 residues long. DNA of the CDR3: TGCAGCGCGGGGGACGGGAACTATGGCTACACCTTC. Protein: CSAGDGNYGYTF.